This TCR beta chain was found in a study of T cell responses to AZD1222 COVID-19 vaccine. Study as a whole: Pooled samples include second doses given at about 4 or 12 weeks.

V lost 0 bases and J lost 10, with 7 bases in between. The CDR3 totals 13 residues. Germline V gene data show CDR1 as SEHNR and CDR2 as FQNEAQ (reference sequence). For this clone: Its antigen remains unknown.

Study findings and constraints: Most donors were white British, females outnumbered males, and clonal diversity was possibly underestimated. Of the AZD1222 recipients, only five to seven were seropositive at baseline.

Data came from immunoSEQ multiplex PCR; TCRdb stores just in-frame clones and leaves some out. The sample carries roughly 84,000 clones, 87% recorded once. V gene TRBV7-9 combines with J gene TRBJ1-6, with D unclear. The sequencing used peripheral blood, collected on day 0 of AZD1222 vaccination. This receptor was obtained from an adult in good health. For the CDR3, the DNA is TGTGCCAGCAGCTTAGCGCGAGGGTCACCCCTCCACTTT. As protein: CASSLARGSPLHF.